One and the same sample provided the 21 T cell receptor beta chains below, sequenced in a study of glioma-infiltrating T cells (dated by TCRdb to the mid-2010s). TCRdb names Illumina MiSeq as the instrument used. The iRepertoire nested amplicon-rescue multiplex PCR (arm-PCR) platform was used to amplify TCR alpha and beta CDR3 regions from RNA. TCRdb's own reprocessing of the public reads used fastp at Q25 and MiXCR and kept productive beta chains. Entries are consolidated by CDR3 protein sequence, retaining the most common genes and DNA. In all, the sample holds over 120,000 distinct CDR3 sequences, and roughly two fifths of those were seen once. The ten biggest clones cover roughly a fifth of the sample. What was sequenced was glioma tissue, nonneoplastic brain tissue, or PBMCs (not recorded which). The receptors originated from a human donor with low-grade glioma or glioblastoma, undergoing nonglioma brain surgery, or in good health (not recorded which).

The chain joins TRBV6-1 to TRBJ1-4; D is perhaps TRBD1 (6 bases). Germline V CDR1 and CDR2: MNHNS, SASEGT. This CDR3 is built from 18 residues. V was clipped by 2 bases and J by 0 bases, with 16 bases between them. CDR3 bases: TGTGCCAGCAGTGAACCCCCACAACAGGGTGCAACTAATGAAAAACTGTTTTTT. It is translated as CASSEPPQQGATNEKLFF.

This clonotype was seen ten or more times. V is TRBV6-1 and J is TRBJ2-3; D unresolved. Trimming took 4 bases from V and 8 from J, leaving 4 bases between them. Per germline, CDR1 MNHNS and CDR2 SASEGT. The CDR3 is 10 amino acids. In DNA, the CDR3 is TGTGCCAGCAGTGTTGGTACGCAGTATTTT. Protein sequence: CASSVGTQYF.

This clonotype was seen ten or more times. The V and J genes are TRBV27 and TRBJ1-5; D is ambiguous. CDR3 length equals 13 residues. V lost 6 bases to trimming and J lost 7 bases, with 13 bases between them. Germline V lookup: CDR1 MNHEY, CDR2 SMNVEV (reference sequence). In nucleotides, the CDR3 is TGTGCCAGCAGACTTGGAATGTGGCAGCCCCAGCATTTT. It codes for CASRLGMWQPQHF.

V gene TRBV12-3 or TRBV12-4 combines with J gene TRBJ1-1; TRBD1 is a possible D gene (6 bases). The CDR3 length is 14 residues. Trimming took 5 bases from V and 3 from J, leaving 13 bases between them. CDR3 bases: TGTGCCAGCAGTACACGGGACACCGACACTGAAGCTTTCTTT. Protein sequence: CASSTRDTDTEAFF.

There are a few counts of this clonotype. This chain uses TRBV4-3 with TRBJ1-2, with unresolved D. V was trimmed by 0 bases and J by 5 bases, leaving 16 bases between them. There are 16 residues in the CDR3. Germline assignment: CDR1 LGHNA and CDR2 YSLEER. The CDR3 bases are TGCGCCAGCAGCCAAGATTTGAACGAGTACTCGTATGGCTACACCTTC. Protein sequence: CASSQDLNEYSYGYTF.

The rearrangement joins TRBV20-1 to TRBJ2-2; 8 nucleotides align to TRBD2. This CDR3 spans 14 amino acids. The germline V gene has CDR1 DFQATT and CDR2 SNEGSKA (reference sequence). V shed 7 bases, J shed 0 bases, and the junction held 4 bases outside the gene matches. CDR3 nucleotide sequence: TGCAGTGTCCTTAGCGGGGCGAACACCGGGGAGCTGTTTTTT. Protein sequence: CSVLSGANTGELFF.

The chain couples TRBV4-2 to TRBJ2-5, with a possible D match to TRBD2 (5 bases). The germline gives CDR1 LGHNA, CDR2 YNFKEQ. This CDR3 has 18 residues. Trimming removed 4 bases from V and 3 bases from J, with 24 bases in between. The chain's CDR3 is CASSLYSPGSLREETQYF. CDR3 DNA: TGTGCCAGCAGCCTATACAGTCCCGGGTCCCTGAGGGAAGAGACCCAGTACTTC.

The chain has TRBV6-6 and TRBJ1-1; D not certain. The V end lost 2 bases, the J end lost 1 base, and 8 bases lay between the germline ends. The CDR3 contains 14 residues. Germline lookup yields CDR1 MNHNY and CDR2 SVGAGI (reference sequence). Here the CDR3 DNA reads TGTGCCAGCAGTTACATGTGGACGAACACTGAAGCTTTCTTT. It encodes CASSYMWTNTEAFF.

This clonotype was observed a handful of times. The V gene is TRBV7-6, the J gene TRBJ2-3; TRBD1 is a possible D gene (5 bases). CDR1 and CDR2 (germline): SGHVS, FNYEAQ. CDR3 length equals 14 residues. Trimming pared 5 bases from V and 2 bases from J, leaving 11 bases between. In DNA form, the CDR3 reads TGTGCCAGCAGCGATGGTGGGGCCACAGATACGCAGTATTTT. Its translation is CASSDGGATDTQYF. Combining the CDR3 with reference TRBV7-6 and TRBJ2-3 gives the whole variable domain GAGVSQSPRYKVTKRGQDVALRCDPISGHVSLYWYRQALGQGPEFLTYFNYEAQQDKSGLPNDRFSAERPEGSISTLTIQRTEQRDSAMYRCASSDGGATDTQYFGPGTRLTVL.

The genes are TRBV27 and TRBJ2-5; D unresolved. The CDR3 has 16 amino acids. Germline CDR1 MNHEY, CDR2 SMNVEV (reference sequence). The V gene lost 4 bases and the J gene lost 5 bases, with 20 bases spanning the gap. The DNA for the CDR3 is TGTGCCAGCAGTTCCTACCGGGTAGACCACCCGGAGACCCAGTACTTC. It encodes CASSSYRVDHPETQYF.

The rearrangement joins TRBV18 to TRBJ1-1; TRBD1 might be the D (6 bases). This CDR3 is 14 amino acids long. V was trimmed by 2 bases and J by 4 bases, leaving 11 bases between them. The germline CDR1 and CDR2 sequences are KGHSH and LQKENI. CDR3 amino acids: CASSPLTGSTEAFF. The CDR3 bases are TGTGCCAGCTCACCATTAACAGGGAGCACTGAAGCTTTCTTT.

This clonotype has just a few counts. The chain couples TRBV20-1 to TRBJ2-1; 8 bases agree with TRBD2. This CDR3 region has 16 residues. V gave up 1 base and J gave up 4 bases; unmatched junction bases: 9. Germline V lookup: CDR1 DFQATT, CDR2 SNEGSKA (reference sequence). CDR3: CSARGSGGPFYNEQFF. The CDR3 DNA sequence: TGCAGTGCTAGAGGTTCGGGGGGGCCCTTTTACAATGAGCAGTTCTTC.

The gene calls are TRBV6-1 and TRBJ2-7; D is unclear. The CDR3 spans 14 residues. CDR1 is MNHNS, CDR2 SASEGT, per germline. V lost 5 bases and J 0 bases, leaving 11 bases between the germline ends. The CDR3 here is CASSPDPSSYEQYF. For the CDR3, the DNA is TGTGCCAGCAGTCCGGACCCAAGCTCCTACGAGCAGTACTTC.

The genes are TRBV28 and TRBJ1-5; D might be TRBD1 (5 bases). This CDR3 spans 14 amino acids. V lost 7 bases, J lost 7 bases, and 17 bases lay in between. The germline gives CDR1 MDHEN, CDR2 SYDVKM. The CDR3 here is CASTPGPGGQPQHF. The CDR3 region has the DNA TGTGCCAGCACCCCGGGTCCCGGGGGACAGCCCCAGCATTTT.

The CDR3 is CASSPGLFSTDTQYF. The DNA for the CDR3 is TGTGCCAGCAGCCCGGGACTCTTTAGCACAGATACGCAGTATTTT. The chain is built from TRBV7-2 and TRBJ2-3; the D gene is possibly TRBD2 (6 bases). V lost 5 bases and J 0 bases, leaving 12 bases between the germline ends. CDR3 length equals 15 residues. CDR1 is SGHTA, CDR2 FQGNSA, per germline. The complete variable domain, with remaining parts taken from reference TRBV7-2 and TRBJ2-3, reads GAGVSQSPSNKVTEKGKDVELRCDPISGHTALYWYRQSLGQGLEFLIYFQGNSAPDKSGLPSDRFSAERTGGSVSTLTIQRTQQEDSAVYLCASSPGLFSTDTQYFGPGTRLTVL.

This clonotype showed up just a few times. The CDR3 DNA is TGTGCCAGCAGTGACCCAGCGGGACAGGGTGTAGGTGAGCAGTTCTTC. It encodes CASSDPAGQGVGEQFF. V gene TRBV6-1 combines with J gene TRBJ2-1; TRBD1 agrees at 9 bases. The CDR3 extends over 16 amino acids. The V gene's germline CDR1 is MNHNS and CDR2 SASEGT. The ends lost 3 bases at V and 9 bases at J; junction bases unmatched: 12.

This chain uses TRBV20-1 with TRBJ2-7; TRBD1 agrees at 7 bases. The CDR3 length is 14 residues. Germline V lookup: CDR1 DFQATT, CDR2 SNEGSKA (reference sequence). CDR3 DNA sequence: TGCTCACTGAACGGCAGGGGGAATTTGGACGAGCAGTACTTC. Its protein is CSLNGRGNLDEQYF.

This chain links TRBV27 with TRBJ2-1; the match to TRBD2 covers 12 bases. Germline trimming cut 0 bases from V and 9 bases from J; bases unmatched to any gene: 9. The CDR3 totals 17 residues. The germline CDR1 and CDR2 sequences are MNHEY and SMNVEV (reference sequence). The CDR3 nucleotides read TGTGCCAGCAGTTTATCGTATCTAGCGGGGGGGCCGAGTGAGCAGTTCTTC. As protein: CASSLSYLAGGPSEQFF.

This clonotype has only a few counts. The chain couples TRBV18 to TRBJ1-1; weak D call: TRBD1 (5 bases). The V end was cut by 3 bases, the J end by 4 bases, with 21 bases between. The germline gives CDR1 KGHSH, CDR2 LQKENI. The CDR3 contains 17 residues. The CDR3: CASSPDGLLTGGTEAFF. Here the CDR3 DNA reads TGTGCCAGCTCACCCGACGGCCTCCTAACGGGGGGCACTGAAGCTTTCTTT.

This clonotype was recorded a few times. The chain is built from TRBV7-2 and TRBJ2-5; D is undetermined. From germline, CDR1 is SGHTA and CDR2 FQGNSA. There are 11 residues in the CDR3. Trimming stripped 4 bases from V and 5 bases from J, with 5 bases between. CDR3 DNA: TGTGCCAGCAGCTCGAAGGAGACCCAGTACTTC. Translated, it gives CASSSKETQYF.

The chain employs TRBV27 and TRBJ2-5; TRBD1 might be the D (8 bases). Germline loops: CDR1 MNHEY, CDR2 SMNVEV (reference sequence). With 5 bases removed from V and 5 bases from J, the gap between germline ends came to 15 bases. The CDR3 has 14 amino acids. CDR3 nucleotide sequence: TGTGCCAGCAGTGAAGGACAGGGAGGGGAGACCCAGTACTTC. Amino acid sequence: CASSEGQGGETQYF.